This TCR beta chain came from a study of T cells after yellow fever vaccination. In its sample, this clonotype was seen many times. An end of the junction does not agree with germline; a read error may underlie this. CDR1 and CDR2 (germline): SSHAT, FNYEAQ (reference sequence). The length of the CDR3 is 15 residues. From the 5' RACE reads, TCRdb called clonotypes with MiXCR, one entry per CDR3 protein. Of 250,000 to 400,000 distinct CDR3 sequences listed, approximately 4% are singletons. This receptor was identified in a man in his late teens or twenties who received the YFV17D yellow fever vaccine. The rearrangement links TRBV7-7 to TRBJ2-5, with D possibly being TRBD1 (6 bases). The material sequenced was PBMCs, taken 5 days after the yellow fever booster vaccination. The CDR3 is CASSHGVGARETQYF. CDR3 DNA sequence: TGTGCTAGCAGCCACGGTGTGGGGGCGCGTGAGACCCAGTACTTC. Using reference TRBV7-7 and TRBJ2-5 for the parts outside the CDR3, the full variable domain is GAGVSQSPRYKVTKRGQDVTLRCDPISSHATLYWYQQALGQGPEFLTYFNYEAQPDKSGLPSDRFSAERPEGSISTLTIQRTEQRDSAMYRCASSHGVGARETQYFGPGTRLLVL.